This TCR beta chain was sequenced during a study of blood T cell repertoires in COVID-19. This clone was detected only once. The germline CDR1 and CDR2 sequences are SGDLS and YYNGEE. Trimming at V came to 1 base and at J to 4 bases, leaving 12 bases not matched to a gene. There are 17 residues in the CDR3. The repertoire was sequenced with immunoSEQ multiplex PCR; TCRdb's copy has only in-frame clones and lacks some. The table has approximately 150,000 clones, 88% seen once; the top ten hold over 2%. This TCR was recovered from a man aged 50 to 60 who had recovered from COVID-19. The sample taken for sequencing was peripheral blood. The chain is built from TRBV9 and TRBJ2-3; 7 bases match TRBD2. The CDR3 sequence: CASSVKSSGRGADTQYF. The CDR3 DNA reads TGTGCCAGCAGCGTAAAAAGTAGCGGGCGGGGTGCAGATACGCAGTATTTT.